The next 14 T cell receptor beta chains were all read from a single sample in a study of blood T cells in healthy people across ages. A second PCR, run for about 7 to 11 cycles, used a sample-barcoded 5' primer plus a J-beta primer mix. In TCRdb, the 5' RACE reads were re-called with MiXCR into one record per CDR3 protein. The repertoire consists of roughly 1,500,000 distinct CDR3 sequences, with around 42% occurring once and the leading ten covering 6.5% to 10%. Sequencing used blood. The origin of the receptors is a woman between 18 and 29 years old in good health.

Regarding this clonotype: The junction departs from the called germline gene at one end, perhaps through a read error. The chain combines TRBV5-1 with TRBJ2-3; TRBD1 aligns across 12 bases. CDR1 and CDR2 (germline): SGHRS, YFSETQ. The CDR3 consists of 15 residues. CDR3 DNA: TGCGCCAGCAGCCGGGGACAGGGGGCAACAGAGACGCAGTATTTT. This encodes CASSRGQGATETQYF.

V and J are TRBV20-1 and TRBJ2-7; D unclear. The DNA end lines up better with TRBJ2-5; the J call may be wrong. Germline V gene lookup returns CDR1 DFQATT and CDR2 SNEGSKA (reference sequence). This CDR3 is built from 11 residues. The CDR3 reads CSANFGETQYF. In DNA form, the CDR3 reads TGCAGTGCTAATTTTGGGGAGACCCAGTACTTC.

This clonotype was detected a few times. V and J are TRBV7-9 and TRBJ1-1; D uncertain. Germline assignment: CDR1 SEHNR and CDR2 FQNEAQ (reference sequence). This CDR3 has 12 amino acids. V was clipped by 2 bases and J by 6 bases, with 7 bases between them. CDR3 loop: CASSLQDPEAFF. The CDR3 nucleotides read TGTGCCAGCAGCTTACAGGATCCTGAAGCTTTCTTT.

The chain couples TRBV15 to TRBJ2-3; D is uncertain. The CDR3 sequence is 14 residues long. V was cut by 9 bases and J by 0 bases, with 13 bases left in between. Germline CDR1 and CDR2: LNHNV and YYDKDF (reference sequence). CDR3: CATRAPRSTDTQYF. The CDR3 DNA follows: TGTGCCACTAGGGCCCCGAGAAGCACAGATACGCAGTATTTT.

The V call is TRBV7-2, the J call TRBJ1-5, with D hard to call. Germline lookup yields CDR1 SGHTA and CDR2 FQGNSA. Trimming cost V 0 bases and J 3 bases, with 12 bases left between them. This CDR3 contains 16 residues. For the CDR3, the DNA is TGTGCCAGCAGCTTAGCGAGTGGCGGAATCAATCAGCCCCAGCATTTT. Protein product: CASSLASGGINQPQHF.

The rearrangement joins TRBV6-5 to TRBJ2-5; D is unclear. Per germline, CDR1 MNHEY and CDR2 SVGAGI. Between the trimmed V and J ends, which lost 7 bases and 7 bases, there was a span of 7 bases. This CDR3 is built from 10 residues. The CDR3 bases are TGTGCCAGCACAGCCGGGACCCAGTACTTC. This encodes CASTAGTQYF.

The DNA for the CDR3 is TGTGCCAGCAGCCGCGCGGGCGCGACTAGCGGGACTGAGCAGTACTTC. This translates into CASSRAGATSGTEQYF. The chain is built from TRBV7-9 and TRBJ2-7; TRBD2 agrees at 11 bases. The germline V gene has CDR1 SEHNR and CDR2 FQNEAQ (reference sequence). After removal of 5 bases from V and 7 bases from J, the junction contained 13 bases not matched to a gene. This CDR3 has 16 residues.

There are a few counts of this clonotype. The chain joins TRBV28 to TRBJ2-3, with unresolved D. The CDR3 consists of 13 residues. Trimming removed 9 bases from V and 1 base from J, with 11 bases in between. The V gene's germline CDR1 is MDHEN and CDR2 SYDVKM. The DNA of the CDR3 is TGTGCCAGACCCGTCCCGTGCACAGATACGCAGTATTTT. Translated: CARPVPCTDTQYF.

J is TRBJ1-1 and V is TRBV6-1, with TRBD1 matching 8 bases. This CDR3 comprises 13 residues. Germline CDR1 and CDR2: MNHNS and SASEGT. After removal of 8 bases from V and 1 base from J, the junction contained 3 bases not matched to a gene. DNA for the CDR3: TGTGCCAGCGCGACAGGGGAGAACACTGAAGCTTTCTTT. Translated: CASATGENTEAFF.

The rearrangement links TRBV20-1 to TRBJ2-7, with D possibly matching TRBD2 (5 bases). TRBJ2-4 matches the DNA end more closely, so the J call is doubtful. This CDR3 spans 17 amino acids. Germline V gene sequence: CDR1 DFQATT, CDR2 SNEGSKA (reference sequence). The CDR3 protein is CSAREDPSRRAKNIQYF. The CDR3 DNA follows: TGCAGTGCTAGAGAAGACCCTAGCAGGAGAGCCAAAAACATTCAGTACTTC.

The chain recombines TRBV5-1 with TRBJ1-1, with 8 positions matching TRBD1. CDR3 length: 13 residues. Losses at the gene ends were 5 bases for V and 4 bases for J; bases not matched to a gene: 4. Germline V CDR1 and CDR2: SGHRS, YFSETQ. The CDR3 DNA reads TGCGCCAGCAGGTATACAGGGGGCACTGAAGCTTTCTTT. Its translation: CASRYTGGTEAFF. The whole variable domain, remainder taken from reference TRBV5-1 and TRBJ1-1, is KAGVTQTPRYLIKTRGQQVTLSCSPISGHRSVSWYQQTPGQGLQFLFEYFSETQRNKGNFPGRFSGRQFSNSRSEMNVSTLELGDSALYLCASRYTGGTEAFFGQGTRLTVV.

This clonotype was seen only a few times. The CDR3 protein is CASGQGSYTGELFF. CDR3 nucleotides: TGTGCCAGCGGACAGGGGAGTTATACCGGGGAGCTGTTTTTT. V gene TRBV6-5 combines with J gene TRBJ2-2; 9 nucleotides agree with TRBD1. Germline CDR1 MNHEY, CDR2 SVGAGI. V lost 8 bases and J lost 5; bases outside the gene matches: 6. The CDR3 has 14 residues.

The chain carries TRBV7-9 and TRBJ1-5; the D is unclear. The germline gives CDR1 SEHNR, CDR2 FQNEAQ (reference sequence). The CDR3 has 12 residues. Trimming left V 3 bases short and J 5 bases short, with 5 bases between. CDR3 nucleotide sequence: TGTGCCAGCAGCTTTGAAGATCAGCCCCAGCATTTT. Amino acid sequence: CASSFEDQPQHF.

The chain carries TRBV6-5 and TRBJ2-4; 9 bases are a match to TRBD2. Matching the DNA end better, TRBJ2-7 makes the J call doubtful. Germline loops: CDR1 MNHEY, CDR2 SVGAGI. This CDR3 is built from 16 residues. The CDR3 loop reads CASSYDPSGVSYEQYF. The CDR3 DNA is TGTGCCAGCAGTTACGATCCTAGCGGGGTTTCCTACGAGCAGTACTTC.